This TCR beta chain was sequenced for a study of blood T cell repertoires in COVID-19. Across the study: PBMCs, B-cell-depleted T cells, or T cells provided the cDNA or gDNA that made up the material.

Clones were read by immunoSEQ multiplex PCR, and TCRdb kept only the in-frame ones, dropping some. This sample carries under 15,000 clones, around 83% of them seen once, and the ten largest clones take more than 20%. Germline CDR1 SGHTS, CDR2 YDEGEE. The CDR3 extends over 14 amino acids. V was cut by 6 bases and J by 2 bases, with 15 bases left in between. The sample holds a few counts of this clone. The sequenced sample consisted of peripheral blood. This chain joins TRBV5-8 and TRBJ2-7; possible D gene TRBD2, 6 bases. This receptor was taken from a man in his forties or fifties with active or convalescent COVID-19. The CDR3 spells CASTLMEGTYEQYF. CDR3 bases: TGTGCCAGCACCCTTATGGAGGGGACCTACGAGCAGTACTTC.